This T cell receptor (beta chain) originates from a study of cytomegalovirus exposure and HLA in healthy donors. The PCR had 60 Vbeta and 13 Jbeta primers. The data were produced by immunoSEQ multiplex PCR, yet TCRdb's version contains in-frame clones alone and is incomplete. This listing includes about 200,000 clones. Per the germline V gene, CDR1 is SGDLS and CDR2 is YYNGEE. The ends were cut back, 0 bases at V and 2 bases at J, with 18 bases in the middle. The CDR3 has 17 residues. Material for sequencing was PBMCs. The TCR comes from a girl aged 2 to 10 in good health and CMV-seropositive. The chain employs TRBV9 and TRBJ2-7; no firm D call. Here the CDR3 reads CASSVGGSAELPYEQYF. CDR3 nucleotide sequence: TGTGCCAGCAGCGTAGGCGGCTCGGCGGAACTACCCTACGAGCAGTACTTC.